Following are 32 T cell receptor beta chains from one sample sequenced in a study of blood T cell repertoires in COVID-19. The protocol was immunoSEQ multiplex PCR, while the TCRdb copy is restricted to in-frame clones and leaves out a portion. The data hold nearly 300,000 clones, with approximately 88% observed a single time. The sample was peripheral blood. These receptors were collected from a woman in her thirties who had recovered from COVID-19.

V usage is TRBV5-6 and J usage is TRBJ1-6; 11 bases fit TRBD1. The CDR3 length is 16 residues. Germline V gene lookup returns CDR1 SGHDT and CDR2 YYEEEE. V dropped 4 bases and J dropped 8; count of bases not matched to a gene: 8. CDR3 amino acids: CASSARDRGTHSPLHF. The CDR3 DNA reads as TGTGCCAGCAGCGCCCGGGACAGGGGGACGCATTCACCCCTCCACTTT.

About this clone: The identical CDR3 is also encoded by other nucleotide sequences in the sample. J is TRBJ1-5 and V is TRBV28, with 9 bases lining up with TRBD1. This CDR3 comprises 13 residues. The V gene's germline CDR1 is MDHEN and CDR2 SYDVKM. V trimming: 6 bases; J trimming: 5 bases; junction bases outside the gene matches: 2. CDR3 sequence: CASRRQGDQPQHF. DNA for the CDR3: TGTGCCAGCAGGAGACAGGGGGATCAGCCCCAGCATTTT.

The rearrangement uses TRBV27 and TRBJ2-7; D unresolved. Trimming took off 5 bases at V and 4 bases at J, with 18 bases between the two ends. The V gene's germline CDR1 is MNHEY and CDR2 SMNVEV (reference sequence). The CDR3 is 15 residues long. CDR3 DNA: TGTGCCAGCAGTCGAAATTCCTGGGCAAATTACGAGCAGTACTTC. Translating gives CASSRNSWANYEQYF.

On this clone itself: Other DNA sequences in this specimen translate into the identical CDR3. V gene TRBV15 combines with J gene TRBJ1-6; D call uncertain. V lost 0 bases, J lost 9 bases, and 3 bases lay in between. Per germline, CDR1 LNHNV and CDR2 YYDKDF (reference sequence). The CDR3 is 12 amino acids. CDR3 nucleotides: TGTGCCACCAGCAGAGACCGTTCACCCCTCCACTTT. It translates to CATSRDRSPLHF.

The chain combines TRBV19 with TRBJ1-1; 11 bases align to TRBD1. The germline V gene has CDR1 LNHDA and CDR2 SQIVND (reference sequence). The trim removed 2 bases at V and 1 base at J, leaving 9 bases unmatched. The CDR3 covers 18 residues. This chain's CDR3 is CASSIRVGQGASNTEAFF. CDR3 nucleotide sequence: TGTGCCAGTAGTATAAGGGTAGGACAGGGGGCTTCGAACACTGAAGCTTTCTTT.

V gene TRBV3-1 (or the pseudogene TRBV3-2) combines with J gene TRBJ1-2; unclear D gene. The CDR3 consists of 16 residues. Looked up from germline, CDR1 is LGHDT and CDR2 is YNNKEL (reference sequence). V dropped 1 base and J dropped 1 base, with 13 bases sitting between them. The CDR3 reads CASSQGLSRVNYGYTF. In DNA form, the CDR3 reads TGTGCCAGCAGCCAAGGGTTATCTAGAGTTAACTATGGCTACACCTTC.

The CDR3 DNA sequence: TGTGCCAGCAACGAGGGTAATGAGCAGTTCTTC. Protein sequence: CASNEGNEQFF. V usage is TRBV11-2 and J usage is TRBJ2-1; TRBD2 is a possible D gene (5 bases). Trimming pared 7 bases from V and 7 bases from J, leaving 8 bases between. The germline V gene encodes CDR1 SGHAT and CDR2 FQNNGV. CDR3 length: 11 amino acids.

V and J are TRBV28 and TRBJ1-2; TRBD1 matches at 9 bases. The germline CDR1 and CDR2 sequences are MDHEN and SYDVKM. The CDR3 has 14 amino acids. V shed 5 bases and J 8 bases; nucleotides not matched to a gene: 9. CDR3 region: CASSPGQGRKGYTF. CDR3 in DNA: TGTGCCAGCAGTCCCGGACAGGGGAGGAAAGGCTACACCTTC.

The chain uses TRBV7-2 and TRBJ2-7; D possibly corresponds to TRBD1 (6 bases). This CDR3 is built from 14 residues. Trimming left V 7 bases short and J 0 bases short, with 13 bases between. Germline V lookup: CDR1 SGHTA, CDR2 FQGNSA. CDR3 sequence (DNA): TGTGCCAGCATGCAAACAGGGATCTCCTACGAGCAGTACTTC. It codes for CASMQTGISYEQYF.

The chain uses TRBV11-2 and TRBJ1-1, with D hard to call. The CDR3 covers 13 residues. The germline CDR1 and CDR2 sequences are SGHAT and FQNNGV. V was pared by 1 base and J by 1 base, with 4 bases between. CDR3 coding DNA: TGTGCCAGCAGCTTAGTGAGGAACACTGAAGCTTTCTTT. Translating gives CASSLVRNTEAFF.

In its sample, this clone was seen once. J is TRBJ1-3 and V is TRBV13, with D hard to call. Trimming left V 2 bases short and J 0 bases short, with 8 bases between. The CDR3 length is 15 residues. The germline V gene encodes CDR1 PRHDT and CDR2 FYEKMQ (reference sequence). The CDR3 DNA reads TGTGCCAGCAGCTTAATAGCATACTCTGGAAACACCATATATTTT. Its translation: CASSLIAYSGNTIYF.

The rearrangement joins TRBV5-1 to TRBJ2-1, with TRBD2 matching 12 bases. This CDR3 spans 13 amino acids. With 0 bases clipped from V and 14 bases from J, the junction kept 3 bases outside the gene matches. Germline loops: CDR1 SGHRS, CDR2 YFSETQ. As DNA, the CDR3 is TGCGCCAGCAGCTTGGAACTAGCGGGGGGCAAGTTCTTC. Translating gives CASSLELAGGKFF.

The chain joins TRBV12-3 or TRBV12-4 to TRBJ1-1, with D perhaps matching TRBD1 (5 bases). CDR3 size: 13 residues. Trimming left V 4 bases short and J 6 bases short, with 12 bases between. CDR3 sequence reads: CASSSREVPEAFF. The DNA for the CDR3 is TGTGCCAGCAGTTCCAGGGAAGTTCCTGAAGCTTTCTTT.

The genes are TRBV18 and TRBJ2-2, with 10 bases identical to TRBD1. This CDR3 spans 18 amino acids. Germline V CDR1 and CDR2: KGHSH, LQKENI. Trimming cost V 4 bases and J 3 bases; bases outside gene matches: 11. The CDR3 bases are TGTGCCAGCTCACTGAGACGGCTTGGACAGGGGGACACCGGGGAGCTGTTTTTT. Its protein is CASSLRRLGQGDTGELFF.

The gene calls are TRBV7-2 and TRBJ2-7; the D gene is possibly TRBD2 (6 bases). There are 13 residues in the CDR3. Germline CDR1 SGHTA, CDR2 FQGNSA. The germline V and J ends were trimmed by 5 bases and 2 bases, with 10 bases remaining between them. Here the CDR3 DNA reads TGTGCCAGCAGCCGGACTACCCCCTACGAGCAGTACTTC. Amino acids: CASSRTTPYEQYF.

Here the CDR3 DNA reads TGCAGCGGTAGCGGGGGGGCCGGGGGTGAGCAGTTCTTC. It encodes CSGSGGAGGEQFF. V gene TRBV29-1 combines with J gene TRBJ2-1; TRBD2 matches 11 bases. Trimming at V came to 7 bases and at J to 9 bases, leaving 8 bases not matched to a gene. CDR3 length: 13 residues. Germline lookup yields CDR1 SQVTM and CDR2 ANQGSEA.

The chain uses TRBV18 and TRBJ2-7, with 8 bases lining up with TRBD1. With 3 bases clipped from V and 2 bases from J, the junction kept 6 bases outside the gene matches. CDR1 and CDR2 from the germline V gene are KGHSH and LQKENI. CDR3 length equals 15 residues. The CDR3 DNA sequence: TGTGCCAGCTCACCTCGACAGGGGAGCGCCTACGAGCAGTACTTC. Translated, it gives CASSPRQGSAYEQYF.

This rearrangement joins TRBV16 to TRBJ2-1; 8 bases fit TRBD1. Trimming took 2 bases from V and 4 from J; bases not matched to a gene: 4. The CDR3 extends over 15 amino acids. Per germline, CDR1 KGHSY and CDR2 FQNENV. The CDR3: CASSQPGQAYNEQFF. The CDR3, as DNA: TGTGCCAGCAGCCAACCGGGACAGGCTTACAATGAGCAGTTCTTC.

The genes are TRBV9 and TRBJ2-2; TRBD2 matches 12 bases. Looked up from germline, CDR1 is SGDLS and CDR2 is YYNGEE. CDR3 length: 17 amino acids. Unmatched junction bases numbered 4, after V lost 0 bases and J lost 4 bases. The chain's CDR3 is CASSVDPSGGATGELFF. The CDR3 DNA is TGTGCCAGCAGCGTAGATCCTAGCGGGGGGGCCACCGGGGAGCTGTTTTTT.

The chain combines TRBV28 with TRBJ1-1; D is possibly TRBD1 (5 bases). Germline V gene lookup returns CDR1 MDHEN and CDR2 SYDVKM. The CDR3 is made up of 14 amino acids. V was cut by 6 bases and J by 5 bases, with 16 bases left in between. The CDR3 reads CASRLTPGKTEAFF. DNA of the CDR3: TGTGCCAGCAGGCTAACTCCAGGGAAAACTGAAGCTTTCTTT.

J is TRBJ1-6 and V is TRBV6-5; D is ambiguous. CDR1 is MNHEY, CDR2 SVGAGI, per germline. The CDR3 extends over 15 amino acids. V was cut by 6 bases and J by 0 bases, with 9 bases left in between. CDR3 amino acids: CASSRTSSYNSPLHF. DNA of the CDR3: TGTGCCAGCAGCCGAACTAGCTCCTATAATTCACCCCTCCACTTT.

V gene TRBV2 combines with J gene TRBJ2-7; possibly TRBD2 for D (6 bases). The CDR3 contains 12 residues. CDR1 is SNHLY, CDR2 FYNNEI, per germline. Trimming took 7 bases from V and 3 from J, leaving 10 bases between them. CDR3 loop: CASNVGGYEQYF. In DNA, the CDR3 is TGTGCCAGCAACGTCGGGGGCTACGAGCAGTACTTC.

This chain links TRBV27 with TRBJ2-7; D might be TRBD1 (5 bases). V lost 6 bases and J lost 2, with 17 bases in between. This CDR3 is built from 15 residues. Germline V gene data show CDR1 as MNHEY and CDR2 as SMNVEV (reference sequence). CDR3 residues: CASSERGLGTYEQYF. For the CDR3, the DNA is TGTGCCAGCAGCGAAAGGGGTTTAGGAACCTACGAGCAGTACTTC.

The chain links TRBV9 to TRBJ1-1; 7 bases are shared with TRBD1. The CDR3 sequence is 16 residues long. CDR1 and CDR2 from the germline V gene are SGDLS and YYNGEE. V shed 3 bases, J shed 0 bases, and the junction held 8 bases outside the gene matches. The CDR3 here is CASSAQLRGLNTEAFF. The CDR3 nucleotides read TGTGCCAGCAGCGCTCAGTTGAGGGGGCTGAACACTGAAGCTTTCTTT.

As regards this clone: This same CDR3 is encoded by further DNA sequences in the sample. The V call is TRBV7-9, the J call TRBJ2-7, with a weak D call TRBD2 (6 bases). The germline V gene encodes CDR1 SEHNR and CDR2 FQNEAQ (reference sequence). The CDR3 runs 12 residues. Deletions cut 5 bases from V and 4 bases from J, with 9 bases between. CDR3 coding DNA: TGTGCCAGCAGCCCGACTAGTTACGAGCAGTACTTC. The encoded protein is CASSPTSYEQYF.

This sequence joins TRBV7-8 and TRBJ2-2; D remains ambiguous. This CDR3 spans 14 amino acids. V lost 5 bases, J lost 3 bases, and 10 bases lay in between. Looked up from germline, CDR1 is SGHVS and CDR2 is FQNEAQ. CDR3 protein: CASSADLYTGELFF. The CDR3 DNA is TGTGCCAGCAGCGCAGACTTGTACACCGGGGAGCTGTTTTTT.

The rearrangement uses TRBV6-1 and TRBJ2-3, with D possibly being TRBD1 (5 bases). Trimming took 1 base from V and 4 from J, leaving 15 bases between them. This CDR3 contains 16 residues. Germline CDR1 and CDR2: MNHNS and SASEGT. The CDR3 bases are TGTGCCAGCAGTGAAGAAAGGGTCAGGGAATCAGATACGCAGTATTTT. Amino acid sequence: CASSEERVRESDTQYF.

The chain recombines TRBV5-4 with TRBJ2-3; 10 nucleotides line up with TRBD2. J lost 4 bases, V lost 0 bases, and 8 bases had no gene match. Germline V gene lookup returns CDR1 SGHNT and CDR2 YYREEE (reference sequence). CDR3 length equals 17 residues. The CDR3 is CASSLGPAGGSADTQYF. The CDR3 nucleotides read TGTGCCAGCAGCTTGGGGCCAGCGGGGGGGTCTGCAGATACGCAGTATTTT.

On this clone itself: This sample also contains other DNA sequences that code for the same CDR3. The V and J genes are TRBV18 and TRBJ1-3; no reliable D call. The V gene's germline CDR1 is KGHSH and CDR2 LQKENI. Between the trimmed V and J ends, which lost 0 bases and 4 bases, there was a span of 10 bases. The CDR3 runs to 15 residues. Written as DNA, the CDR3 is TGTGCCAGCTCACCACCGAGAGGGAGCGGAAACACCATATATTTT. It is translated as CASSPPRGSGNTIYF.

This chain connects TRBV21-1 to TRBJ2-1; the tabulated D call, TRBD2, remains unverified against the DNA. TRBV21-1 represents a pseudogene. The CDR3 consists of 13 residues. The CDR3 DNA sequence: TGTGCCAGCAACCTAGCGGTAAGGAATGAGCAGTTCTTC. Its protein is CASNLAVRNEQFF.

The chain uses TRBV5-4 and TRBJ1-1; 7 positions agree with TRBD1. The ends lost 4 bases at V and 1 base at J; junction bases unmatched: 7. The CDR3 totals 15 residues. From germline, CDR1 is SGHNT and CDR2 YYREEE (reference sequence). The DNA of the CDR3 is TGTGCCAGCAGCCCTTCGACAGGGAGGAACACTGAAGCTTTCTTT. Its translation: CASSPSTGRNTEAFF.

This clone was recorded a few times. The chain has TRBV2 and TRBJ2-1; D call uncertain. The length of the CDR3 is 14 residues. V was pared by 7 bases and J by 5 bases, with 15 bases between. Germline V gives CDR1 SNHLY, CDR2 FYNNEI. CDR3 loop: CASTVATRHNEQFF. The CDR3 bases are TGTGCCAGCACTGTTGCCACGCGTCACAATGAGCAGTTCTTC.